This T cell receptor beta chain was retrieved from a study of neoadjuvant anti-PD-1 for oral cavity cancer. At the level of the study: Patients mostly received three to four biweekly nivolumab doses at 3 mg/kg before surgery.

Trimming cost V 0 bases and J 13 bases; bases outside gene matches: 10. CDR1 is LGHNA and CDR2 is YNFKEQ in the germline V gene. The length of the CDR3 is 15 residues. The time point was: after neoadjuvant nivolumab, at surgical resection. Generated by immunoSEQ multiplex PCR, the TCRdb table keeps only in-frame clones and is missing some. The sample shows approximately 43,000 clones, around 79% of them seen only once. J is TRBJ2-1 and V is TRBV4-2, with 9 bases fitting TRBD2. The sequenced sample was PBMCs, obtained after nivolumab (anti-PD-1) treatment. The TCR sequence derives from a person aged 35-80 years with oral cavity squamous cell carcinoma. The chain's CDR3 is CASSQDSATSGIQFF. CDR3 coding DNA: TGTGCCAGCAGCCAAGATTCCGCGACTAGCGGTATACAGTTCTTC.